This T cell receptor beta chain was documented in a study of Ad26.COV2.S vaccination and SARS-CoV-2 variants (dated by TCRdb to about 2021). For the study in its entirety: Vaccine-arm donors came from COV1001, a multicentre, randomized, double-blind, placebo-controlled phase I-IIa trial of Ad26.COV2.S in healthy adults. Ad26.COV2.S was given intramuscularly at 5x10^10 or 1x10^11 viral particles, as a single shot or as two shots 56 days apart. TCRbeta repertoire sequencing was used to assess the specificity and breadth of SARS-CoV-2-reactive T cell receptors after Ad26.COV2.S vaccination. The TCR-sequenced set comprised roughly 30 samples: some 20 Ad26.COV2.S vaccine recipients, 5 placebo recipients and 8 SARS-CoV-2 convalescent individuals. Trial participants were randomized into five groups of five, in which low-dose or high-dose Ad26.COV2.S was given once or twice, or placebo was given on both occasions. Investigators remained blinded to trial group allocation during experiments and outcome assessment.

The CDR3 holds 13 amino acids from the cysteine to the phenylalanine. The DNA shown is the 39-base CDR3, in frame from base 1. The V end loses 1 base and the J end loses 3 bases, and a stretch of 5 bases separates them. The germline V gene provides CDR1 SGHTA and CDR2 FQGNSA. A remark on this clone: Its antigen is not yet known. No base quality information exists; no much larger clone differs at one position.

General conclusions and limits of the study: After vaccination, spike-specific CD8+ and CD4+ T cell responses were reported to show substantial breadth. The authors noted that the TCR breadth and depth analyses may have underestimated total T cell responses. Ad26.COV2.S recipients had higher spike-specific TCR breadth than placebo recipients (P = 0.0014). Vaccine and placebo recipients had similar non-spike TCR breadth, a finding consistent with the vaccine containing only spike. The study was not powered for comparison of responses between vaccine doses or regimens.

The immunoSEQ Assay was the method used to sequence TCRbeta CDR3 regions. After extraction, genomic DNA underwent amplification by bias-controlled multiplex PCR, followed by high-throughput sequencing. The authors' pipeline ran thus. To quantify the absolute abundance of each unique TCRbeta CDR3 region, sequences were collapsed and filtered. Usable DNA was measured by amplifying reference genes present in all nucleated cells, and TCRbeta template counts were normalized to that usable DNA to estimate T cell fraction. Repertoire TCRs were annotated as SARS-CoV-2-specific when V gene, CDR3 amino acid sequence and J gene were exactly matched to a known reactive TCR set. MIRA supplied the reference SARS-CoV-2 TCR set, which was filtered for enrichment in COVID-19-positive ImmuneCODE repertoires so that public or cross-reactive TCRs were removed. Using the MIRA antigens, annotated TCRs were further analysed by specific ORF or by position within an ORF. Breadth was defined as annotated unique rearrangements over total unique productive rearrangements; depth was the summed frequency of those rearrangements. Group comparisons of TCR breadth used two-sided Wilcoxon rank-sum tests. TCRdb limited this immuneACCESS table to in-frame rearrangements with V and J called. A share of clones is missing; checked studies link under half to unresolved V genes, and the rest is unexplained. V, J and clone size reflect that table, while D and trimming were determined from the DNA. This sample holds about 470,000 clones; about 92% were observed only once. The ten largest account for under 4.5% of the sample.

The treatment or condition label, as the study defines it: roughly 19 received Ad26.COV2.S at low or high dose, single or two shots; a few received placebo; per-sample allocation not given. For vaccine and placebo recipients, repertoires were sequenced using samples collected on day 63 after the first injection. In Cohort 1b, fewer than 30 adults aged 18-55 years were enrolled at a single site in Boston, USA, between 29 July and 7 August 2020. Ad26.COV2.S was a replication-incompetent adenovirus type 26 vector expressing a prefusion-stabilized SARS-CoV-2 spike protein from the original Wuhan strain.

The receptor chain draws on TRBV7-2 and TRBJ2-3, with no confidently assigned D gene. The origin of this receptor is a person aged 18-65 years who received the Ad26.COV2.S COVID-19 vaccine or a placebo. The sample consisted of peripheral blood, taken in a trial of Ad26.COV2.S vaccine versus placebo. The CDR3 here reads CASSLVGTDTQYF. The DNA sequence is given as TGTGCCAGCAGCTTAGTGGGGACAGATACGCAGTATTTT.